The 6 T cell receptor beta chains listed next were all sequenced from one sample in a study of cytomegalovirus exposure and HLA in healthy donors. This PCR relied on a set of 60 Vbeta primers and 13 Jbeta primers. Clones were read by immunoSEQ multiplex PCR, and TCRdb kept only the in-frame ones, dropping some. The data show around 190,000 clones, roughly 74% seen once. Input material: PBMCs. The receptors here all came from a female donor in good health and CMV-seronegative.

In DNA, the CDR3 is TGCAGCGTTGAAACAGGGAGAGAGGATACGCAGTATTTT. This sequence encodes CSVETGREDTQYF. The chain links TRBV29-1 to TRBJ2-3; D perhaps matches TRBD1 (6 bases). The V gene's germline CDR1 is SQVTM and CDR2 ANQGSEA. V lost 2 bases and J 6 bases, leaving 12 bases between the germline ends. The CDR3 loop spans 13 amino acids.

This clone has just a few counts. The junction departs from germline at one end; a sequencing error may be responsible. The J gene is TRBJ2-3, the V gene TRBV7-9; 9 nucleotides agree with TRBD1. Germline-derived CDR1 and CDR2 are SEHNR and FQNEAQ (reference sequence). The CDR3 extends over 12 amino acids. The CDR3 protein is CSSSLAGTGRDF. The DNA for the CDR3 is TGTTCCAGCAGCCTAGCCGGGACAGGGAGGGATTTT.

V is TRBV5-1 and J is TRBJ2-1, with 7 bases lining up with TRBD1. The V gene end was trimmed by 4 bases and the J gene end by 3 bases; junction bases not matched to a gene: 7. Germline V gene lookup returns CDR1 SGHRS and CDR2 YFSETQ. The CDR3 runs to 15 residues. This CDR3 is CASSIRQGLYNEQFF. The CDR3 nucleotides are TGCGCCAGCAGCATTAGACAGGGCCTCTACAATGAGCAGTTCTTC.

The chain recombines TRBV19 with TRBJ1-2, with TRBD1 matching over 9 bases. The germline gives CDR1 LNHDA, CDR2 SQIVND (reference sequence). The CDR3 spans 15 residues. V was pared by 7 bases and J by 5 bases, with 11 bases of the junction left unmatched. This CDR3 reads CASNDAGTGKYGYTF. The CDR3 coding sequence is TGTGCCAGTAACGACGCCGGGACAGGGAAGTATGGCTACACCTTC.

The chain employs TRBV19 and TRBJ2-7, with 10 bases that match TRBD2. V dropped 6 bases and J dropped 2; count of bases not matched to a gene: 7. The CDR3 consists of 15 residues. Germline V gene sequence: CDR1 LNHDA, CDR2 SQIVND (reference sequence). This CDR3 is CASRAFLAGAYEQYF. The CDR3 nucleotides read TGTGCCAGTAGGGCCTTTCTAGCGGGAGCCTACGAGCAGTACTTC.

The chain joins TRBV2 to TRBJ1-6; 8 bases line up with TRBD1. This CDR3 spans 15 amino acids. Germline CDR1 and CDR2: SNHLY and FYNNEI. V was pared by 5 bases and J by 7 bases, with 7 bases of the junction left unmatched. The CDR3 region is CASSPTGVWNSPLHF. The CDR3 nucleotides are TGTGCCAGCAGTCCGACAGGGGTCTGGAATTCACCCCTCCACTTT.